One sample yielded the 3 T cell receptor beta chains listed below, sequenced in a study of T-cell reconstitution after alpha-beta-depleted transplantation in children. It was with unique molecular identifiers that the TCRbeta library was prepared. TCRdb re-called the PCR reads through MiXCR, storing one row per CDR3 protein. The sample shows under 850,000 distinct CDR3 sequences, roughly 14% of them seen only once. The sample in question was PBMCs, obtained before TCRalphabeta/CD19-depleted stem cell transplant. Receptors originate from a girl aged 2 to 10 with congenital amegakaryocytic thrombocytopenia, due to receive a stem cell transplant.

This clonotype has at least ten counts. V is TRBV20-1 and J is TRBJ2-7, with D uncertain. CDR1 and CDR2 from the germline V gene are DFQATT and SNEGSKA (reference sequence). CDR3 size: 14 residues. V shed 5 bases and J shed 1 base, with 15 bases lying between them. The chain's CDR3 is CSAQTQFSSYEQYF. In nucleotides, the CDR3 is TGCAGTGCTCAGACACAGTTTTCGTCCTACGAGCAGTACTTC.

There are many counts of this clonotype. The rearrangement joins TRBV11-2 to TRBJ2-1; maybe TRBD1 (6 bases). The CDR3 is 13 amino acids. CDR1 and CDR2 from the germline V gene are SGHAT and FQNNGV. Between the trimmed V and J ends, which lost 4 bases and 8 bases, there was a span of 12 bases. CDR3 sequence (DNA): TGTGCCAGCAGCTCCGACAGGCTACATGAGCAGTTCTTC. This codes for CASSSDRLHEQFF.

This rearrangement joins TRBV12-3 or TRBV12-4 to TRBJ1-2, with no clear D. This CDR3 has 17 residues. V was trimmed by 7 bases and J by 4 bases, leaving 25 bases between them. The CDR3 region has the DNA TGTGCCAGCAAGGGAGCCCTTGATCCCTTTGATGCCTATGGCTACACCTTC. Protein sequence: CASKGALDPFDAYGYTF.